The sequence of this TCR beta chain was determined in a study of CD8+ T cells in alopecia areata. Study-wide results and caveats: Scalp sample data also include resident alphabeta T cells from normal skin. Patients displayed less clarity in TCR sharing than mice, a finding possibly related to HLA. Elevated clonality characterized lesional scalp relative to normal scalp, particularly in alopecia totalis/universalis.

The CDR3 is 14 amino acids. Germline CDR1 is SQVTM and CDR2 is ANQGSEA. V lost 4 bases, J lost 2 bases, and 7 bases stayed unmatched. This clone was detected once. The antigen remains unidentified. As the sequencing template, cDNA was produced by extracting RNA and reverse transcribing it. Profiled with immunoSEQ multiplex PCR; TCRdb holds only in-frame clones, not every one. The table shows over 150,000 clones, with roughly three fifths occurring only once. PBMCs provided sorted CD4+ and CD8+ T cells. This receptor was obtained from a human donor in good health. The V call is TRBV29-1, the J call TRBJ1-1; 7 nucleotides align to TRBD1. Sequenced: CD8+ T cells sorted from blood. The CDR3 bases are TGCAGCGTTGGAGGCGGGACAGACAACACTGAAGCTTTCTTT. Translated: CSVGGGTDNTEAFF.